The 31 T cell receptor beta chains in this list originate from one sample, sequenced in a study of T-cell reconstitution after alpha-beta-depleted transplantation in children. Unique molecular identifiers were incorporated when the TCRbeta library was constructed. TCRdb itself ran the PCR reads through MiXCR, one entry per CDR3 protein. The sample lists 190,000 or so distinct CDR3 sequences; around 6.8% were seen once. The sample here was PBMCs from the stem cell graft donor, taken from the stem cell graft. The receptor source for this set is a human donor who donated a stem cell graft to a child with Wiskott-Aldrich syndrome.

This clonotype was recorded many times. The chain is built from TRBV6-1 and TRBJ1-3, with D perhaps matching TRBD1 (6 bases). The CDR3 runs to 14 residues. The germline CDR1 and CDR2 sequences are MNHNS and SASEGT. Deletions cut 5 bases from V and 4 bases from J, with 12 bases between. The CDR3 loop is CASSLNREGNTIYF. In nucleotides, the CDR3 is TGTGCCAGCAGTCTCAACAGGGAAGGAAACACCATATATTTT.

The chain combines TRBV4-2 with TRBJ2-6; weak D call: TRBD1 (6 bases). The CDR3 totals 21 residues. Trimming left V 0 bases short and J 1 base short, with 22 bases between. Germline loops: CDR1 LGHNA, CDR2 YNFKEQ. CDR3 amino acids: CASSQDRVSQGLGSGANVLTF. The CDR3 DNA follows: TGTGCCAGCAGCCAAGATAGGGTATCGCAGGGGCTGGGATCTGGGGCCAACGTCCTGACTTTC.

The gene calls are TRBV5-1 and TRBJ1-6, with D unresolved. V dropped 1 base and J dropped 7 bases, with 12 bases sitting between them. This CDR3 is built from 15 residues. Germline V lookup: CDR1 SGHRS, CDR2 YFSETQ. The CDR3 bases are TGCGCCAGCAGCTTGATACCTTCCGGCAATTCACCCCTCCACTTT. Translating it yields CASSLIPSGNSPLHF. The complete variable domain, with remaining parts taken from reference TRBV5-1 and TRBJ1-6, reads KAGVTQTPRYLIKTRGQQVTLSCSPISGHRSVSWYQQTPGQGLQFLFEYFSETQRNKGNFPGRFSGRQFSNSRSEMNVSTLELGDSALYLCASSLIPSGNSPLHFGNGTRLTVT.

This clonotype was observed many times. The genes are TRBV29-1 and TRBJ1-1, with TRBD1 as a possible D gene (6 bases). The germline V and J ends were trimmed by 4 bases and 3 bases, with 15 bases remaining between them. Germline V gene data show CDR1 as SQVTM and CDR2 as ANQGSEA. CDR3 length equals 14 residues. CDR3 bases: TGCAGCGTTGCCGGGGGCCGGGTTTACACTGAAGCTTTCTTT. This codes for CSVAGGRVYTEAFF.

This clonotype was seen at least ten times. V is TRBV12-3 or TRBV12-4 and J is TRBJ1-5; 12 positions agree with TRBD1. J gave up 7 bases and V 6 bases, and 7 bases lay outside the gene matches. The CDR3 covers 15 residues. The DNA of the CDR3 is TGTGCCAGCAGCCGCGGGACAGGGGGCGGGCAGCCCCAGCATTTT. It encodes CASSRGTGGGQPQHF.

Many counts were recorded for this clonotype. The chain is built from TRBV20-1 and TRBJ1-4; D not resolved. The CDR3 has 12 residues. Trimming took off 4 bases at V and 4 bases at J, with 7 bases between the two ends. Per the germline V gene, CDR1 is DFQATT and CDR2 is SNEGSKA (reference sequence). CDR3 in DNA: TGCAGTGCTACTCCGAATAATGAAAAACTGTTTTTT. Amino acid sequence: CSATPNNEKLFF.

The table lists this clonotype with many counts. CDR3 loop: CASSILQGGWDTIYF. CDR3 coding DNA: TGTGCCAGCAGTATCCTACAGGGGGGTTGGGACACCATATATTTT. V is TRBV12-3 or TRBV12-4 and J is TRBJ1-3, with 8 bases aligning to TRBD1. The length of the CDR3 is 15 residues. V was pared by 5 bases and J by 8 bases, with 11 bases of the junction left unmatched.

This clonotype was seen at least ten times. The chain has TRBV5-1 and TRBJ1-2; D is uncertain. The CDR3 totals 14 residues. Germline loops: CDR1 SGHRS, CDR2 YFSETQ. V was clipped by 0 bases and J by 8 bases, with 14 bases between them. The CDR3 coding sequence is TGCGCCAGCAGCTTGGGCCGAATCGAAGGGGGCTACACCTTC. Protein sequence: CASSLGRIEGGYTF.

This clonotype was detected a few times. The CDR3 is CASSLAGTGLNEQFF. Written as DNA, the CDR3 is TGCGCCAGCAGCCTCGCCGGGACAGGGTTGAATGAGCAGTTCTTC. The V call is TRBV5-1, the J call TRBJ2-1; 9 positions agree with TRBD1. Germline loops: CDR1 SGHRS, CDR2 YFSETQ. V lost 4 bases, J lost 7 bases, and 9 bases stayed unmatched. The CDR3 is 15 amino acids.

This chain joins TRBV11-3 and TRBJ2-2; D may be TRBD2 (6 bases). Trimming stripped 2 bases from V and 4 bases from J, with 8 bases between. The CDR3 sequence is 14 residues long. Germline values: CDR1 SGHNT, CDR2 YENEEA. The CDR3 DNA reads TGTGCCAGCAGCTTACGGGGGTCCACCGGGGAGCTGTTTTTT. It specifies CASSLRGSTGELFF.

This clonotype was picked up many times. Here the CDR3 reads CASSYTSGGTDTQYF. The CDR3 region has the DNA TGTGCCAGCAGCTATACTAGCGGGGGGACAGATACGCAGTATTTT. The chain couples TRBV7-2 to TRBJ2-3, with 12 bases matching TRBD2. Germline V gene data show CDR1 as SGHTA and CDR2 as FQGNSA. The ends lost 4 bases at V and 3 bases at J; junction bases unmatched: 2. The CDR3 extends over 15 amino acids.

This clonotype was observed at least ten times. This chain connects TRBV5-1 to TRBJ2-2, with D uncertain. Germline V gives CDR1 SGHRS, CDR2 YFSETQ. The CDR3 is made up of 11 amino acids. The germline V and J ends were trimmed by 7 bases and 6 bases, with 7 bases remaining between them. The CDR3 sequence: CASYLSGELFF. The CDR3 DNA follows: TGCGCCAGCTACCTGTCCGGGGAGCTGTTTTTT.

Many counts were recorded for this clonotype. V usage is TRBV7-2 and J usage is TRBJ2-7; no clear D. Between the trimmed V and J ends, which lost 0 bases and 0 bases, there was a span of 6 bases. This CDR3 has 14 amino acids. Germline assignment: CDR1 SGHTA and CDR2 FQGNSA. The CDR3 loop reads CASSLAASSYEQYF. Here the CDR3 DNA reads TGTGCCAGCAGCTTAGCGGCTAGCTCCTACGAGCAGTACTTC.

This clonotype was seen repeatedly, ten times or more. This chain joins TRBV4-3 and TRBJ2-2, with D uncertain. Germline assignment: CDR1 LGHNA and CDR2 YSLEER. This CDR3 has 16 residues. Trimming took off 0 bases at V and 0 bases at J, with 8 bases between the two ends. CDR3 coding DNA: TGCGCCAGCAGCCAAGATGGGCAACCGAACACCGGGGAGCTGTTTTTT. This gives the protein CASSQDGQPNTGELFF.

This clonotype was detected many times. The chain combines TRBV5-1 with TRBJ2-3; D might be TRBD2 (5 bases). Trimming took 7 bases from V and 0 from J, leaving 9 bases between them. This CDR3 comprises 13 residues. Per germline, CDR1 SGHRS and CDR2 YFSETQ. CDR3 loop: CASGSRSTDTQYF. The CDR3 region has the DNA TGCGCCAGCGGGAGTCGAAGCACAGATACGCAGTATTTT. Supplemented by reference TRBV5-1 and TRBJ2-3, the full variable domain reads KAGVTQTPRYLIKTRGQQVTLSCSPISGHRSVSWYQQTPGQGLQFLFEYFSETQRNKGNFPGRFSGRQFSNSRSEMNVSTLELGDSALYLCASGSRSTDTQYFGPGTRLTVL.

This clonotype showed up many times. The chain joins TRBV7-2 to TRBJ2-4, with D perhaps TRBD2 (5 bases). CDR1 is SGHTA and CDR2 is FQGNSA in the germline V gene. V dropped 4 bases and J dropped 8 bases, with 18 bases sitting between them. CDR3 length equals 15 residues. This CDR3 reads CASSSLAVRGDIQYF. CDR3 DNA: TGTGCCAGCAGCTCCCTCGCGGTCCGGGGTGACATTCAGTACTTC.

A few counts support this clonotype. The rearrangement uses TRBV24-1 and TRBJ2-5, with TRBD2 as a possible D gene (7 bases). Trimming shortened V by 1 base and J by 5 bases, and 16 bases separated the two germline ends. This CDR3 spans 16 amino acids. The germline V gene encodes CDR1 KGHDR and CDR2 SFDVKD. This chain's CDR3 is CATSDFTGGRRETQYF. Here the CDR3 DNA reads TGTGCCACCAGTGATTTTACGGGGGGCCGTCGGGAGACCCAGTACTTC.

This clonotype was seen repeatedly, ten times or more. This sequence joins TRBV29-1 and TRBJ1-2, with D possibly matching TRBD1 (5 bases). Per germline, CDR1 SQVTM and CDR2 ANQGSEA. The CDR3 covers 16 residues. With 0 bases removed from V and 1 base from J, the gap between germline ends came to 15 bases. For the CDR3, the DNA is TGCAGCGTTGAAGATCGGAAGGACATCCTTAACTATGGCTACACCTTC. Encoded protein: CSVEDRKDILNYGYTF.

This clonotype has a count of ten or more. The gene calls are TRBV7-9 and TRBJ2-3; 10 positions match TRBD2. The germline gives CDR1 SEHNR, CDR2 FQNEAQ (reference sequence). V shed 3 bases and J 6 bases; nucleotides not matched to a gene: 9. The CDR3 is made up of 16 amino acids. The CDR3 DNA follows: TGTGCCAGCAGCTTTCCTGGACTAGCGGAAGCTGATACGCAGTATTTT. Protein sequence: CASSFPGLAEADTQYF.

This clonotype was detected a few times. The chain couples TRBV11-3 to TRBJ2-3; 11 positions agree with TRBD2. The J segment lost 0 bases and the V segment lost 1 base, leaving 15 bases of the junction unmatched. This CDR3 has 21 amino acids. In germline, CDR1 is SGHNT, CDR2 YENEEA. CDR3 sequence reads: CASSLGASGRQGTASTDTQYF. The CDR3 nucleotides read TGTGCCAGCAGCTTAGGGGCTAGCGGGAGGCAAGGGACCGCTAGCACAGATACGCAGTATTTT. The whole variable domain, remainder taken from reference TRBV11-3 and TRBJ2-3, is EAGVVQSPRYKIIEKKQPVAFWCNPISGHNTLYWYLQNLGQGPELLIRYENEEAVDDSQLPKDRFSAERLKGVDSTLKIQPAELGDSAVYLCASSLGASGRQGTASTDTQYFGPGTRLTVL.

This clonotype was recorded many times. The V and J genes are TRBV4-3 and TRBJ2-1, with 11 bases identical to TRBD2. Germline CDR1 reads LGHNA; CDR2 reads YSLEER. The J segment lost 14 bases and the V segment lost 0 bases, leaving 6 bases of the junction unmatched. The CDR3 length is 14 residues. The CDR3 region has the DNA TGCGCCAGCAGCCAAGATACTAGCGGGAGATCGGAGTTCTTC. This encodes CASSQDTSGRSEFF.

This clonotype was seen a handful of times. This chain joins TRBV14 and TRBJ2-1; 11 bases are shared with TRBD2. The ends lost 4 bases at V and 6 bases at J; junction bases unmatched: 8. Germline V gene lookup returns CDR1 SGHDN and CDR2 FVKESK. This CDR3 comprises 16 residues. The DNA of the CDR3 is TGTGCCAGCAGCCCTCTCCCCGGACTAGCGGGCAATGAGCAGTTCTTC. Protein product: CASSPLPGLAGNEQFF.

This clonotype was recorded at least ten times. This chain uses TRBV3-1 with TRBJ2-7; D unclear. Per the germline V gene, CDR1 is LGHDT and CDR2 is YNNKEL (reference sequence). Trimming shortened V by 1 base and J by 2 bases, and 9 bases separated the two germline ends. There are 14 residues in the CDR3. CDR3 bases: TGTGCCAGCAGCCAAGGGGCGGATGCCTACGAGCAGTACTTC. It codes for CASSQGADAYEQYF.

This clonotype was picked up many times. The chain has TRBV12-3 or TRBV12-4 and TRBJ2-7; tentative D call: TRBD1 (6 bases). V lost 5 bases to trimming and J lost 5 bases, with 10 bases between them. The CDR3 is 12 amino acids. The CDR3 region is CASSPQGNEQYF. For the CDR3, the DNA is TGTGCCAGCAGTCCACAGGGAAACGAGCAGTACTTC.

This clonotype was observed at least ten times. The rearrangement links TRBV12-3 or TRBV12-4 to TRBJ2-7, with D possibly being TRBD2 (6 bases). The CDR3 contains 16 residues. V dropped 5 bases and J dropped 6 bases, with 23 bases sitting between them. CDR3 in amino acids: CASSTSGLALSPEQYF. CDR3 coding DNA: TGTGCCAGCAGTACAAGTGGTCTAGCGTTATCTCCCGAGCAGTACTTC.

This clonotype was observed many times. V is TRBV29-1 and J is TRBJ2-5; D could derive from TRBD1 or TRBD2 (5 bases each). The CDR3 runs to 15 residues. Germline CDR1 and CDR2: SQVTM and ANQGSEA. V was shortened by 7 bases and J by 7 bases, with 25 bases between the two germline ends. CDR3 amino acids: CSADEARAGAGTQYF. CDR3 DNA: TGCAGCGCAGATGAGGCCAGGGCGGGCGCAGGGACCCAGTACTTC.

This clonotype came up many times. The rearrangement joins TRBV5-6 to TRBJ2-5; D is possibly TRBD2 (5 bases). V gave up 2 bases and J gave up 1 base, with 12 bases separating them. The length of the CDR3 is 15 residues. CDR1 SGHDT and CDR2 YYEEEE come from the germline V gene. CDR3 nucleotide sequence: TGTGCCAGCAGCTTATTAGGACGGGGCCAAGAGACCCAGTACTTC. Protein: CASSLLGRGQETQYF.

This clonotype has a count of ten or more. The rearrangement links TRBV5-1 to TRBJ2-7, with 10 bases identical to TRBD1. Germline loops: CDR1 SGHRS, CDR2 YFSETQ. This CDR3 region has 15 residues. Trimming at V came to 5 bases and at J to 2 bases, leaving 7 bases not matched to a gene. CDR3 sequence reads: CASSSFGTGAYEQYF. As DNA, the CDR3 is TGCGCCAGCAGTTCCTTCGGGACAGGGGCCTACGAGCAGTACTTC. Full variable domain (remainder filled in from reference TRBV5-1 and TRBJ2-7): KAGVTQTPRYLIKTRGQQVTLSCSPISGHRSVSWYQQTPGQGLQFLFEYFSETQRNKGNFPGRFSGRQFSNSRSEMNVSTLELGDSALYLCASSSFGTGAYEQYFGPGTRLTVT.

This clonotype was observed at least ten times. V usage is TRBV7-9 and J usage is TRBJ2-3; 13 bases line up with TRBD2. With V trimmed by 6 bases and J by 7 bases, 13 bases remained unmatched. The V gene's germline CDR1 is SEHNR and CDR2 FQNEAQ (reference sequence). The CDR3 totals 17 residues. CDR3 residues: CASSSPTSGRATNTQYF. The CDR3 nucleotides are TGTGCCAGCAGTTCCCCCACTAGCGGGAGGGCCACGAATACGCAGTATTTT.

This clonotype was seen repeatedly, ten times or more. This chain uses TRBV7-2 with TRBJ2-5, with 7 bases fitting TRBD1. Germline V gene sequence: CDR1 SGHTA, CDR2 FQGNSA. Germline trimming cut 3 bases from V and 4 bases from J; bases unmatched to any gene: 2. The CDR3 runs 13 residues. The CDR3 region is CASSFNRGETQYF. The CDR3 region has the DNA TGTGCCAGCAGCTTTAACAGGGGAGAGACCCAGTACTTC.

This clonotype appeared many times. V usage is TRBV3-1 and J usage is TRBJ1-5, with D unresolved. Germline V gives CDR1 LGHDT, CDR2 YNNKEL (reference sequence). This CDR3 region has 15 residues. Trimming removed 0 bases from V and 2 bases from J, with 8 bases in between. In nucleotides, the CDR3 is TGTGCCAGCAGCCAAGATTATAACGGCAATCAGCCCCAGCATTTT. As protein: CASSQDYNGNQPQHF.